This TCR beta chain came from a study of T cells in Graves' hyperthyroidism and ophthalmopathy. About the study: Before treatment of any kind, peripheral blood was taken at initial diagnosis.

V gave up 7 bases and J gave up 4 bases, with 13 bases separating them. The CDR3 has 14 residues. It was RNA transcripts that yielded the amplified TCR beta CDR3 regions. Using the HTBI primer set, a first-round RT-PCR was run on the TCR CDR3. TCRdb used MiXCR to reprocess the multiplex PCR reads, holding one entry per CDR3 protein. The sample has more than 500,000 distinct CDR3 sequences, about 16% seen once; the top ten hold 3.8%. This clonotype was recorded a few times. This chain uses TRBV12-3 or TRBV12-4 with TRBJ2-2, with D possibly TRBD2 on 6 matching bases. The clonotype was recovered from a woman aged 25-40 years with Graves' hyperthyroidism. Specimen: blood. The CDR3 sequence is CASMGLVTTGELFF. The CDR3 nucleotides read TGTGCCAGCATGGGACTCGTAACCACCGGGGAGCTGTTTTTT.